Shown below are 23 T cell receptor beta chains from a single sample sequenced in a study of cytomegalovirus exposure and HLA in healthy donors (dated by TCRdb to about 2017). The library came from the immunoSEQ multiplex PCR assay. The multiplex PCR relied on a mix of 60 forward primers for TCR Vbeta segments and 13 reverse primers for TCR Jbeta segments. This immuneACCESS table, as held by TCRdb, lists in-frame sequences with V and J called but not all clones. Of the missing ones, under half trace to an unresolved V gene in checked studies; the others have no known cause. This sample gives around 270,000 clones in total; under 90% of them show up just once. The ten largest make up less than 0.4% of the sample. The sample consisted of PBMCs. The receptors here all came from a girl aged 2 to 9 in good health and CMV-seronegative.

In DNA form, the CDR3 reads TGTGCCAGCAGTTCACAGGGGGTGTATGGCTACACCTTC. This codes for CASSSQGVYGYTF. This chain joins TRBV28 and TRBJ1-2, with TRBD1 matching over 8 bases. V gave up 4 bases and J gave up 5 bases; unmatched junction bases: 3. The germline gives CDR1 MDHEN, CDR2 SYDVKM. The CDR3 has 13 amino acids.

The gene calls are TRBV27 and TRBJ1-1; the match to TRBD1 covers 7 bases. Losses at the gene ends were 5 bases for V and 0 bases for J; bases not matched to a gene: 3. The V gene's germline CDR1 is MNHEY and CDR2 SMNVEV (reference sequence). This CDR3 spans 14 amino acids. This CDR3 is CASSLTGLNTEAFF. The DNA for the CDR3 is TGTGCCAGCAGTCTGACAGGGCTGAACACTGAAGCTTTCTTT.

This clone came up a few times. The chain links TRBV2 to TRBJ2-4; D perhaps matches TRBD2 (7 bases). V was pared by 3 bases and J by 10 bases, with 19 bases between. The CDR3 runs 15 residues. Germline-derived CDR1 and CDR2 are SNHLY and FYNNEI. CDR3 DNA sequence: TGTGCCAGCAGTGATATGACTAAGGGGGGGGGAATTCAGTACTTC. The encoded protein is CASSDMTKGGGIQYF.

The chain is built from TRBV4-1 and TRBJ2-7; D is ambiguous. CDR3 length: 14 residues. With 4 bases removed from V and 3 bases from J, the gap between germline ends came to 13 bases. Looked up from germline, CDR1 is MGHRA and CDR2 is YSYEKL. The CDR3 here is CASSPWPGNYEQYF. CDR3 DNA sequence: TGCGCCAGCAGCCCCTGGCCAGGAAACTACGAGCAGTACTTC.

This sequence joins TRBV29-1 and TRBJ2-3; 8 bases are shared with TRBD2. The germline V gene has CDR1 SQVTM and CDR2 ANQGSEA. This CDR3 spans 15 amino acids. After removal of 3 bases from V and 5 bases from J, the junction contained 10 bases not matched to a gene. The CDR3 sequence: CSVDTAGDSLDTQYF. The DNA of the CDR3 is TGCAGCGTTGATACAGCGGGGGACTCATTAGATACGCAGTATTTT.

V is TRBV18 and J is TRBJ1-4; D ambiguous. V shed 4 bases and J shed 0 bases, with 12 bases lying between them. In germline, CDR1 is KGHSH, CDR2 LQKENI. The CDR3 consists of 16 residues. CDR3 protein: CASSLWTGATNEKLFF. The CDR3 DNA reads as TGTGCCAGCTCACTCTGGACGGGAGCAACTAATGAAAAACTGTTTTTT.

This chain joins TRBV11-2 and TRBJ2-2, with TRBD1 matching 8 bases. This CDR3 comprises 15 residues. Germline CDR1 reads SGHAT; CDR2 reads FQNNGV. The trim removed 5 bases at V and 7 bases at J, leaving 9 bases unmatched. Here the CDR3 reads CASSGQAGGGGELFF. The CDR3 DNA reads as TGTGCCAGCAGCGGGCAGGCAGGGGGCGGCGGGGAGCTGTTTTTT.

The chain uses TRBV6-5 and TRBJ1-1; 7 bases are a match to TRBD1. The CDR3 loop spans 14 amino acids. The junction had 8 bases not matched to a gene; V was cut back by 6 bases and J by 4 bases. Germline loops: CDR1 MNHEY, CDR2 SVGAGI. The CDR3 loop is CASRTGNMVTEAFF. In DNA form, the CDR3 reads TGTGCCAGCAGGACAGGGAATATGGTCACTGAAGCTTTCTTT.

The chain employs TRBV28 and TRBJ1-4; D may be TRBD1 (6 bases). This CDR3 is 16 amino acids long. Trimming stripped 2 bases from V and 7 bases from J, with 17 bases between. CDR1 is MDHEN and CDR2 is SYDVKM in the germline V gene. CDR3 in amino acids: CASSLPRGDTGEKLFF. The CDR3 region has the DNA TGTGCCAGCAGTTTACCGCGGGGGGACACCGGTGAAAAACTGTTTTTT.

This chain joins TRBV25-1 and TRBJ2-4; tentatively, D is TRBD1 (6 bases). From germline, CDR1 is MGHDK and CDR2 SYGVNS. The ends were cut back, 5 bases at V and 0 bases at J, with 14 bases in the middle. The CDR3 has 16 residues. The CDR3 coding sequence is TGTGCCAGCAGTCAAGGGGGTCCCGTAGCCAAAAACATTCAGTACTTC. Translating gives CASSQGGPVAKNIQYF.

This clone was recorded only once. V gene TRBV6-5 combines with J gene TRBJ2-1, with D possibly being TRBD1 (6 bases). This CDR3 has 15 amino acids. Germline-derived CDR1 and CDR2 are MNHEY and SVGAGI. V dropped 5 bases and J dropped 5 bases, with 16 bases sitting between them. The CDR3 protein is CASSMDFDRNNEQFF. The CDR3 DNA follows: TGTGCCAGCAGTATGGACTTTGACAGGAACAATGAGCAGTTCTTC.

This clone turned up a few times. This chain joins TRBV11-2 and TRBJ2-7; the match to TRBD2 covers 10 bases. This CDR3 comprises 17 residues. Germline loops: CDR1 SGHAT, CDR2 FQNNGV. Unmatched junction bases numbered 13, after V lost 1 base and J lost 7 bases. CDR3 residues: CASSLGSRLAGVTEQYF. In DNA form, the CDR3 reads TGTGCCAGCAGCTTAGGAAGTAGGCTAGCGGGAGTTACAGAGCAGTACTTC.

CDR3 region: CASSRGGYNSPLHF. DNA for the CDR3: TGTGCCAGCTCAAGAGGGGGCTATAATTCACCCCTCCACTTT. The chain is built from TRBV18 and TRBJ1-6, with D possibly matching TRBD1 (6 bases). CDR3 length: 14 residues. CDR1 and CDR2 (germline): KGHSH, LQKENI. V was trimmed by 5 bases and J by 3 bases, leaving 8 bases between them.

CDR3 in amino acids: CASNRLAGEETQYF. CDR3 sequence (DNA): TGTGCCAGTAATCGACTAGCGGGAGAAGAGACCCAGTACTTC. This chain uses TRBV19 with TRBJ2-5; 12 nucleotides match TRBD2. CDR3 length equals 14 residues. V was clipped by 7 bases and J by 3 bases; unmatched bases: 3. Per the germline V gene, CDR1 is LNHDA and CDR2 is SQIVND (reference sequence).

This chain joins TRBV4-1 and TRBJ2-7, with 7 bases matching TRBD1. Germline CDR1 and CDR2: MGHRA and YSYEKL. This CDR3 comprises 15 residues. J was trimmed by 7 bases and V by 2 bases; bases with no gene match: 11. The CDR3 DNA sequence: TGCGCCAGCAGCCAAAGACAGGGAGACTCTAATGAGCAGTACTTC. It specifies CASSQRQGDSNEQYF.

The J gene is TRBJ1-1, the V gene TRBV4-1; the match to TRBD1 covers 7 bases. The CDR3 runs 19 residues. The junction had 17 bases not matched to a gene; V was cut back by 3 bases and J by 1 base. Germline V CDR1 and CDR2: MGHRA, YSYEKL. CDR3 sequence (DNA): TGCGCCAGCAGCCAGGATACTACTACGCGACAGGGACCGAACACTGAAGCTTTCTTT. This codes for CASSQDTTTRQGPNTEAFF.

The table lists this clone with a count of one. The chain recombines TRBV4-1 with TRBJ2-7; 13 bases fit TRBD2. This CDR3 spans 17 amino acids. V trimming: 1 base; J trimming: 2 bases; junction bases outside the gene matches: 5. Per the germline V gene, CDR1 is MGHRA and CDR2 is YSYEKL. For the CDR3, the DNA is TGCGCCAGCAGCCAAGTAGGACTAGCGGGAGAGGCCTACGAGCAGTACTTC. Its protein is CASSQVGLAGEAYEQYF.

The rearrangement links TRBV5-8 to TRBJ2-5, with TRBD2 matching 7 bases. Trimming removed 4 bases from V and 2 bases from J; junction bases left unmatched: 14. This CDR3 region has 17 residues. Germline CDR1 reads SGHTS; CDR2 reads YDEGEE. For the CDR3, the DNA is TGTGCCAGCAGCCCCGGACGTCCGGGACTAACACAAGAGACCCAGTACTTC. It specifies CASSPGRPGLTQETQYF. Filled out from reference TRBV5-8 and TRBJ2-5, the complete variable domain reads EAGVTQSPTHLIKTRGQQATLRCSPISGHTSVYWYQQALGLGLQFLLWYDEGEERNRGNFPPRFSGRQFPNYSSELNVNALELEDSALYLCASSPGRPGLTQETQYFGPGTRLLVL.

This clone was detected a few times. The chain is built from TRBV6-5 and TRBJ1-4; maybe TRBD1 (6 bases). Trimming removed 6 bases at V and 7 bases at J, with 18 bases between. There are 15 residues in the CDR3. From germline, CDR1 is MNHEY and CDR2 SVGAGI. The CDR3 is CASRLQGPSPEKLFF. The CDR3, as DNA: TGTGCCAGCAGACTCCAGGGGCCGTCACCTGAAAAACTGTTTTTT.

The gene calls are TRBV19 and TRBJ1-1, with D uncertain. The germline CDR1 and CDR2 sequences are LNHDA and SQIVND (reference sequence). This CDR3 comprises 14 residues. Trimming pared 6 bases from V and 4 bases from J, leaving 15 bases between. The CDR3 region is CASRWAHLGTEAFF. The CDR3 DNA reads TGTGCCAGTAGATGGGCCCACCTCGGCACTGAAGCTTTCTTT.

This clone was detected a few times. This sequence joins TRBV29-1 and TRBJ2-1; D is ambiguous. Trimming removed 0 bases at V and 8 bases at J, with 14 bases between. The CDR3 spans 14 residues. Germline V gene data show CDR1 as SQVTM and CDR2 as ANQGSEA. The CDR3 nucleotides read TGCAGCGTTGAAGATCCCCTGGGCAGACATGAGCAGTTCTTC. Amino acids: CSVEDPLGRHEQFF.

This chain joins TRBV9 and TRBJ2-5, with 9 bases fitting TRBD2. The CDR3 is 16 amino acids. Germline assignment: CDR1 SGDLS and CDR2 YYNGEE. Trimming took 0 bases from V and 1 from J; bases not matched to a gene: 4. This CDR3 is CASSVDPSGAQETQYF. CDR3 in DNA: TGTGCCAGCAGCGTAGACCCTAGCGGGGCCCAAGAGACCCAGTACTTC. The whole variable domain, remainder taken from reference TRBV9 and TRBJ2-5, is DSGVTQTPKHLITATGQRVTLRCSPRSGDLSVYWYQQSLDQGLQFLIQYYNGEERAKGNILERFSAQQFPDLHSELNLSSLELGDSALYFCASSVDPSGAQETQYFGPGTRLLVL.

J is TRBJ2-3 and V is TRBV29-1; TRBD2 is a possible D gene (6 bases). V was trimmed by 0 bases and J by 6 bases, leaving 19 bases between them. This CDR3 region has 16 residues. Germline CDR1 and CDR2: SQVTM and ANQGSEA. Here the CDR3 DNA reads TGCAGCGTTGAAGATCCCGGGACTCACCCGCCGGATACGCAGTATTTT. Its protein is CSVEDPGTHPPDTQYF.